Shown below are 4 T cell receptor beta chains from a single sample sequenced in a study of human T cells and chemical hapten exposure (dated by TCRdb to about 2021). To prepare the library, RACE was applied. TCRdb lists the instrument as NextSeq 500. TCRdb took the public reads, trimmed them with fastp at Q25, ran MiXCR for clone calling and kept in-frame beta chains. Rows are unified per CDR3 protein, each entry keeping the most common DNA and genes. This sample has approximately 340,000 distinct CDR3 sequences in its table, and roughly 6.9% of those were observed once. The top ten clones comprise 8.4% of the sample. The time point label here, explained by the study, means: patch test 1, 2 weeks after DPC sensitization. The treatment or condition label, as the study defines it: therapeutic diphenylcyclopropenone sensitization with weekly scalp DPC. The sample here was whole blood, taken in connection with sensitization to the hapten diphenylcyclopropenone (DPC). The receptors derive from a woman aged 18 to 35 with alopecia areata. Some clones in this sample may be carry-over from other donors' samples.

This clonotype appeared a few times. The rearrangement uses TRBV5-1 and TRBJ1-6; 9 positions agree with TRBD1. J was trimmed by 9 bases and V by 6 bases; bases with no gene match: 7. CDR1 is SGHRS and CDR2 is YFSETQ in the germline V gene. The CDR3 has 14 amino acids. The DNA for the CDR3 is TGCGCCAGCACTCAAGGACAGGGGAGTTCACCCCTCCACTTT. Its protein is CASTQGQGSSPLHF. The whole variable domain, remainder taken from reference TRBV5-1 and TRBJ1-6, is KAGVTQTPRYLIKTRGQQVTLSCSPISGHRSVSWYQQTPGQGLQFLFEYFSETQRNKGNFPGRFSGRQFSNSRSEMNVSTLELGDSALYLCASTQGQGSSPLHFGNGTRLTVT.

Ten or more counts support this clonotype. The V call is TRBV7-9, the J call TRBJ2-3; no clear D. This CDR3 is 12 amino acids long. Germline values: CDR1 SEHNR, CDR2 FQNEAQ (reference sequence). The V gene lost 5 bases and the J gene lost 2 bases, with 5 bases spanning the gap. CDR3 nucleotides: TGTGCCAGCAGCAGGCCCACAGATACGCAGTATTTT. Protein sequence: CASSRPTDTQYF. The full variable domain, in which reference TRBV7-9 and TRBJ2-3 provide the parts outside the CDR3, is DTGVSQNPRHKITKRGQNVTFRCDPISEHNRLYWYRQTLGQGPEFLTYFQNEAQLEKSRLLSDRFSAERPKGSFSTLEIQRTEQGDSAMYLCASSRPTDTQYFGPGTRLTVL.

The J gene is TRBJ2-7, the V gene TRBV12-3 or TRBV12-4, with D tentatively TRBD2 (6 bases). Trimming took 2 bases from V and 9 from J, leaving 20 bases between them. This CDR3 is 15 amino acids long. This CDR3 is CASSLSGREDLGQYF. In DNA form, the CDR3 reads TGTGCCAGCAGTTTAAGCGGCAGGGAGGATTTGGGGCAGTACTTC.

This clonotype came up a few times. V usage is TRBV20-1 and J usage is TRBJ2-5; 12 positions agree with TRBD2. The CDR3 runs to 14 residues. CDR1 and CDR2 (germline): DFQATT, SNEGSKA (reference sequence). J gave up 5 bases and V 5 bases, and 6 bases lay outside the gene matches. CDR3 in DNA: TGCAGTGCTTATACTAGCGGGGGGCTGGAGACCCAGTACTTC. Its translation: CSAYTSGGLETQYF.